This T cell receptor beta chain appears in the sequencing data of a study of identical twins. A single record per CDR3 protein comes from TCRdb applying MiXCR to the 5' RACE reads. The sample contains 600,000 to 700,000 distinct CDR3 sequences, about 20% of which appear only once. This CDR3 has 13 residues. Trimming left V 4 bases short and J 6 bases short, with 13 bases between. The V gene's germline CDR1 is MNHEY and CDR2 SMNVEV (reference sequence). These data were also reused for a study on T cells expressing NK-cell markers. As that report states: The CD3+CD56-NKG2C+ fraction of a handful of donors was likewise dominated by these clonotypes.

This chain uses TRBV27 with TRBJ2-7, with D perhaps TRBD1 (5 bases). The receptor was isolated from a young woman in good health. What was sequenced was PBMCs. For the CDR3, the DNA is TGTGCCAGCAGTTCCCCAGGGCCAGGCGAGCAGTACTTC. Translation: CASSSPGPGEQYF.